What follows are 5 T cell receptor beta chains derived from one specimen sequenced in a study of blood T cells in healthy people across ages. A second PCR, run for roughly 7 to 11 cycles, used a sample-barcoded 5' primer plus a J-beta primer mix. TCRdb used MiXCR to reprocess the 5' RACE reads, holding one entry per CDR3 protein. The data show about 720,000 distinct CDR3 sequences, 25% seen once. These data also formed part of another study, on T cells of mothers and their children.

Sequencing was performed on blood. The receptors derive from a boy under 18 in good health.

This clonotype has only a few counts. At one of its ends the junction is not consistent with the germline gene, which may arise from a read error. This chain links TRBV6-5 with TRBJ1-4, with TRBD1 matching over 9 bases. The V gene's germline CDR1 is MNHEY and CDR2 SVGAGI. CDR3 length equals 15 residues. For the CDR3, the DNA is TGTGCCAGCAGTTACGGGACAGGGAAGAATGAAAAACTGGTTTTT. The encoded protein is CASSYGTGKNEKLVF.

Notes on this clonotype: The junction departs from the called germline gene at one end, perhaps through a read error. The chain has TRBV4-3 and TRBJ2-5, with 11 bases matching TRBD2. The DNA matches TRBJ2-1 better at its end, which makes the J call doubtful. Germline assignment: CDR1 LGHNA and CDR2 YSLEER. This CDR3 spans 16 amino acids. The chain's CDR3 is CASSPRTSGLYSEQFF. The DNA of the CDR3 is TGCGCCAGCAGCCCGCGGACTAGCGGGTTGTACAGTGAGCAGTTCTTC.

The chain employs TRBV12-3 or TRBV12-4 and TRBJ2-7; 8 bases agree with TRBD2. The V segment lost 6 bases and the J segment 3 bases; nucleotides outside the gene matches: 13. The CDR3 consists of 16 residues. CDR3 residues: CASRARGGLTFYEQYF. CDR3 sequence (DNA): TGTGCCAGCAGGGCCCGGGGGGGCCTTACATTCTACGAGCAGTACTTC.

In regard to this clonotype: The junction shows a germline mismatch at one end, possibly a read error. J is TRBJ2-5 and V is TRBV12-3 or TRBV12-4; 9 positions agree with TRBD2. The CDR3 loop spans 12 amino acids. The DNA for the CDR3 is TGTGCCAGCAGTTCCCCGGGACTAGCTCGGTTCTTC. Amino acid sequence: CASSSPGLARFF.

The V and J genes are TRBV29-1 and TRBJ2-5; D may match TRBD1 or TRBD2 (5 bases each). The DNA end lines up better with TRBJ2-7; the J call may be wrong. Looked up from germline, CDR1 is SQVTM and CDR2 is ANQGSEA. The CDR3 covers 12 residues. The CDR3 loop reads CSVTGQGAEQYF. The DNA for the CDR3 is TGCAGCGTCACGGGGCAGGGTGCCGAGCAGTACTTC.